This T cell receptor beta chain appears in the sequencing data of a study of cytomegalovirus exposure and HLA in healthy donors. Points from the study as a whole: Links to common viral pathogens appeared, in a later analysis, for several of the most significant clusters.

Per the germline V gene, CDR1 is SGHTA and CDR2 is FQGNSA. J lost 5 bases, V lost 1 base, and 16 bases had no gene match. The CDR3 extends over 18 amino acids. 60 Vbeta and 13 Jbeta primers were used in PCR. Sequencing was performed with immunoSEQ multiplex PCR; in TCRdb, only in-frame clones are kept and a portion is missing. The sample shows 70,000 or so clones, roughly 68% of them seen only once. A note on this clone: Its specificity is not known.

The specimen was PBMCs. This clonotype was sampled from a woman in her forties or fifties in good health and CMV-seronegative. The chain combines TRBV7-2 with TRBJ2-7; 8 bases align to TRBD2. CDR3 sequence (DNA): TGTGCCAGCAGCTTAGACCCCGGACTAGCCTTCCAAAACGACGAGCAGTACTTC. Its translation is CASSLDPGLAFQNDEQYF.